This TCR beta chain originates from a study of T cell responses to AZD1222 COVID-19 vaccine. Clones were read by immunoSEQ multiplex PCR, and TCRdb kept only the in-frame ones, dropping some. The table has 200,000 or so clones, about 87% seen once; the top ten hold roughly 6%. CDR3 size: 16 residues. The junction had 11 bases not matched to a gene; V was cut back by 6 bases and J by 4 bases. Germline V gene lookup returns CDR1 MDHEN and CDR2 SYDVKM. The specimen comprised peripheral blood, sampled on day 0 of AZD1222 vaccination. This receptor was taken from an adult in good health. The chain recombines TRBV28 with TRBJ2-2; the match to TRBD1 covers 7 bases. As DNA, the CDR3 is TGTGCCAGCAGCCGCCAGACAGGGTTGGGCACCGGGGAGCTGTTTTTT. This encodes CASSRQTGLGTGELFF.